This T cell receptor (beta chain) was sequenced for a study of blood T cell repertoires in COVID-19. The method was immunoSEQ multiplex PCR; TCRdb's version includes in-frame clones alone and lacks a portion of them. The table records 340,000 or so clones, roughly 91% of them present only once. CDR1 is SGHNT and CDR2 is YYREEE in the germline V gene (reference sequence). The CDR3 length is 15 residues. J lost 4 bases, V lost 0 bases, and 2 bases had no gene match. The chain couples TRBV5-4 to TRBJ2-7, with 12 positions matching TRBD1. This sequence originates from a man between 50 and 59 years old with active or convalescent COVID-19. The specimen was peripheral blood. CDR3 in amino acids: CASSLGGQGAYEQYF. The CDR3 nucleotides read TGTGCCAGCAGCTTGGGGGGACAGGGGGCATACGAGCAGTACTTC. Drawing the rest from reference TRBV5-4 and TRBJ2-7, the complete variable domain is ETGVTQSPTHLIKTRGQQVTLRCSSQSGHNTVSWYQQALGQGPQFIFQYYREEENGRGNFPPRFSGLQFPNYSSELNVNALELDDSALYLCASSLGGQGAYEQYFGPGTRLTVT.